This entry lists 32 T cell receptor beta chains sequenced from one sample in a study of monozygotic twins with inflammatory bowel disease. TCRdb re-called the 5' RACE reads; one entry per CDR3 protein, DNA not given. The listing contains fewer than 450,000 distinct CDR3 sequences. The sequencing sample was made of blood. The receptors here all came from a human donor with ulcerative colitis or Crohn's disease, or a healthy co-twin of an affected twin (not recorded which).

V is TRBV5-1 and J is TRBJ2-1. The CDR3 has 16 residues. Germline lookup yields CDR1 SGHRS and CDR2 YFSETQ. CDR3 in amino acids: CASSQFQYVSYNEQFF.

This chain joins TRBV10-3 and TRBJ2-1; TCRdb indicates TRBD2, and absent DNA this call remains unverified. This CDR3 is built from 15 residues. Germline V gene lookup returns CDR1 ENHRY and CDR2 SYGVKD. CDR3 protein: CAISESQRGSDEQFF.

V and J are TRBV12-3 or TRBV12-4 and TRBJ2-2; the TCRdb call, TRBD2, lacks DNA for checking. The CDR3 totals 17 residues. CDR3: CASSLDSGGALSGELFF.

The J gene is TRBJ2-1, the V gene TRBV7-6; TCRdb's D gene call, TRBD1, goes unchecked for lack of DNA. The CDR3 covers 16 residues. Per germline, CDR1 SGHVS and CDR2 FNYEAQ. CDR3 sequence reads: CASSLWTTGSYNEQFF.

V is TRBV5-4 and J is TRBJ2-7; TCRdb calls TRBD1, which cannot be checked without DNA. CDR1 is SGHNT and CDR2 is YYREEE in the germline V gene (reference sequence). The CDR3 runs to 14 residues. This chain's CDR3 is CASSLAGGFNEQYF.

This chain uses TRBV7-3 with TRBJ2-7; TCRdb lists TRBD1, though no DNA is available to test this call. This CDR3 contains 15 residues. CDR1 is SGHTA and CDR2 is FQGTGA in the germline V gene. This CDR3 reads CASSTRQGLPYEQYF. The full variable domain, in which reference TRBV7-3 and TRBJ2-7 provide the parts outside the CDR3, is GAGVSQTPSNKVTEKGKYVELRCDPISGHTALYWYRQSLGQGPEFLIYFQGTGAADDSGLPNDRFFAVRPEGSVSTLKIQRTERGDSAVYLCASSTRQGLPYEQYFGPGTRLTVT.

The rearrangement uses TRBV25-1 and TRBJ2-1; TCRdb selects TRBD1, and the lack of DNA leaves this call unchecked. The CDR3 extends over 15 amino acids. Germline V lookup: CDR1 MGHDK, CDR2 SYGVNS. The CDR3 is CASSDPAGAGNEQFF.

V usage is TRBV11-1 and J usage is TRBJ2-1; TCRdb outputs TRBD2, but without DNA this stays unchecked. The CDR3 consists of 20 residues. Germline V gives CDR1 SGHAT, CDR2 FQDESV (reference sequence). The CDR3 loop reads CASSFRTSGGDWSSYNEQFF. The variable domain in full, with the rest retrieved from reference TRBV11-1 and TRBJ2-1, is EAEVAQSPRYKITEKSQAVAFWCDPISGHATLYWYRQILGQGPELLVQFQDESVVDDSQLPKDRFSAERLKGVDSTLKIQPAELGDSAMYLCASSFRTSGGDWSSYNEQFFGPGTRLTVL.

The CDR3 sequence: CASSLEGTKQPQHF. This chain links TRBV12-3 or TRBV12-4 with TRBJ1-5; there is no DNA to check the TCRdb D call of TRBD1. CDR3 length: 14 amino acids.

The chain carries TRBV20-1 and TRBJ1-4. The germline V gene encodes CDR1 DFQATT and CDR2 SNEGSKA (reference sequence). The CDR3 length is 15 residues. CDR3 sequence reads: CSASGESISNEKLFF.

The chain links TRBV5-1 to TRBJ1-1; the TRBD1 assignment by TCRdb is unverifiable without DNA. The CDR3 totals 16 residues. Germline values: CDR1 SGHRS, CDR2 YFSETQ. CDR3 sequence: CASSFTGATLNTEAFF.

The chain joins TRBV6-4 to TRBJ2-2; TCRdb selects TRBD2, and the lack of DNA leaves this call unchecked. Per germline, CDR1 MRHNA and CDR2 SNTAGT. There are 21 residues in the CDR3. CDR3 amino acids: CASKPVSRGGLFNRGTGELFF.

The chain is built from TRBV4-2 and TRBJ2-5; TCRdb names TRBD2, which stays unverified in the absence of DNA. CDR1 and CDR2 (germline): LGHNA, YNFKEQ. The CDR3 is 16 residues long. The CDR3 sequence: CASSQAARGVQETQYF.

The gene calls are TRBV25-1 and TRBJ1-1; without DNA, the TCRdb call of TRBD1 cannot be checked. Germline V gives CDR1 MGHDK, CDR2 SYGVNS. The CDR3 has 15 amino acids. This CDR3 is CASSDPGRGDTEAFF. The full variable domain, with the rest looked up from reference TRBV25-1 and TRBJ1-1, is EADIYQTPRYLVIGTGKKITLECSQTMGHDKMYWYQQDPGMELHLIHYSYGVNSTEKGDLSSESTVSRIRTEHFPLTLESARPSHTSQYLCASSDPGRGDTEAFFGQGTRLTVV.

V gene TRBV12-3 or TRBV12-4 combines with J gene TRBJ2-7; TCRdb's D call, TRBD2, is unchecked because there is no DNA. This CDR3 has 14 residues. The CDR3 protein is CASLSGGLAYEQYF.

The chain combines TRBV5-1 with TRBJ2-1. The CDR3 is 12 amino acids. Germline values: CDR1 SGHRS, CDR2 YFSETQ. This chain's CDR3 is CASSEGGNEQFF.

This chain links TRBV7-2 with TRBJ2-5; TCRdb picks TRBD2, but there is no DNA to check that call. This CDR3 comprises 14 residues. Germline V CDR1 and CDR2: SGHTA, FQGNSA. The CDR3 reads CATAEGLAMETQYF.

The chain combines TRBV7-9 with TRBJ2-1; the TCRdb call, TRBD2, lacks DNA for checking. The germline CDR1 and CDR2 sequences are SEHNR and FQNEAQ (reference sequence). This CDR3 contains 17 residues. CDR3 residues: CASSLGRAGESYNEQFF.

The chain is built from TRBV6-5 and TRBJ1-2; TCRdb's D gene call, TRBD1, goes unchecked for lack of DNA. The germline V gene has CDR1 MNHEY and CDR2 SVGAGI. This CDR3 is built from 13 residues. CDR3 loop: CASRQGVNYGYTF.

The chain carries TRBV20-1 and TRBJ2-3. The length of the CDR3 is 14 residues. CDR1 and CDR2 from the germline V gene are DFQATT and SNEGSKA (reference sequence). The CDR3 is CSARVELSTDTQYF.

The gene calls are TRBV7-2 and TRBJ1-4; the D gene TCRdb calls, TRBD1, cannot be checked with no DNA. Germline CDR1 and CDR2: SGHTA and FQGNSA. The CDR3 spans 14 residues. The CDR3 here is CASSRATMNEKLFF.

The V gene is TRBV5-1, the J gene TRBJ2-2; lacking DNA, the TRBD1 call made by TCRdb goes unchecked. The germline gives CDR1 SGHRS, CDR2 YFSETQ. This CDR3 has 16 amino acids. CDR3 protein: CASSLVGATNTGELFF.

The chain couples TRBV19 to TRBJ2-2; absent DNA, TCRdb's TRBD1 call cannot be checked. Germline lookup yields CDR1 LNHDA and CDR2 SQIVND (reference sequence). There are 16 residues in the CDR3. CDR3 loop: CASSPIDRVDTGELFF.

The CDR3 here is CAISESIEGREQFF. The gene calls are TRBV10-3 and TRBJ2-1; there is no DNA to check the TCRdb D call of TRBD1. The CDR3 runs to 14 residues. CDR1 ENHRY and CDR2 SYGVKD come from the germline V gene.

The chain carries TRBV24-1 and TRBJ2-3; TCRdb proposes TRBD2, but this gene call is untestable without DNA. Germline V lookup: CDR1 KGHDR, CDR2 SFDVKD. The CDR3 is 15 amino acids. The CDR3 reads CATSDSSGSTDTQYF.

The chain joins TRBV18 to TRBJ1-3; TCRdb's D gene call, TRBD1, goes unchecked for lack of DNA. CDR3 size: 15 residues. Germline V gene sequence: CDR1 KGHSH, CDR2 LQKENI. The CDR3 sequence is CASSPLTGDGNTIYF. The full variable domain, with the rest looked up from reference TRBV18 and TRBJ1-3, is NAGVMQNPRHLVRRRGQEARLRCSPMKGHSHVYWYRQLPEEGLKFMVYLQKENIIDESGMPKERFSAEFPKEGPSILRIQQVVRGDSAAYFCASSPLTGDGNTIYFGEGSWLTVV.

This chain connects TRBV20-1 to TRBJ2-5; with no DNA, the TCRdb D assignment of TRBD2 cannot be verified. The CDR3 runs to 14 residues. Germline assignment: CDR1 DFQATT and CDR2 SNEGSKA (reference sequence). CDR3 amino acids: CSAPSGGGSKTQYF.

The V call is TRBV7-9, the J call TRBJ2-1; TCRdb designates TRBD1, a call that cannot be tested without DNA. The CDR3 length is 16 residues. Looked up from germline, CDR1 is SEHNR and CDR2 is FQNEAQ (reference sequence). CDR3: CASSPEASLSYNEQFF. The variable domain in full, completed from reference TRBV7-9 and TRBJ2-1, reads DTGVSQNPRHKITKRGQNVTFRCDPISEHNRLYWYRQTLGQGPEFLTYFQNEAQLEKSRLLSDRFSAERPKGSFSTLEIQRTEQGDSAMYLCASSPEASLSYNEQFFGPGTRLTVL.

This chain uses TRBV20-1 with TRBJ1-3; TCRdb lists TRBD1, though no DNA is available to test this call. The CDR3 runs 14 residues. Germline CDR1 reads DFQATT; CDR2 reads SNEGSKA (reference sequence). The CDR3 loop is CSARGGSSGNTIYF.

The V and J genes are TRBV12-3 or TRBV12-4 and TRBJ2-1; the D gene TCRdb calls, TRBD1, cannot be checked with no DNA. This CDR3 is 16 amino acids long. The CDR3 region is CASSQRTGGSYNEQLF.

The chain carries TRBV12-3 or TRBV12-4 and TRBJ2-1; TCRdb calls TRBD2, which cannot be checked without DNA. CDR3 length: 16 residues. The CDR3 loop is CASSLDSTGGQDEQFF.

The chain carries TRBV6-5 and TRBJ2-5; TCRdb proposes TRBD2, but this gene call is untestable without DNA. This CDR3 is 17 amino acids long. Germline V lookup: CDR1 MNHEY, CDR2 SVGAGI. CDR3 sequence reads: CASSWATRTGKAETQYF.